Relative to its sample, the clone carrying this TCR beta chain is large. This entry comes from a study of tumor-infiltrating lymphocytes in primary liver carcinoma. The tissue used was unsorted bulk material of about 19-31 mg. RNA and DNA were co-extracted from it with the AllPrep DNA/RNA mini kit. V was clipped by 6 bases and J by 10 bases; unmatched bases: 16. The CDR3 is made up of 17 amino acids. TCR beta cDNA came from about 500 ng total RNA, primed with a constant-region primer. It was through three nested multiplex PCR rounds of slightly modified ARM-PCR that TCR beta libraries arose. The two initial PCR rounds, around 11 cycles each, used TRBV1-TRBV30 forward and C-beta reverse primers. From the multiplex PCR reads, TCRdb called clonotypes with MiXCR, one entry per CDR3 protein. The sample gives over 95,000 distinct CDR3 sequences, more than 65% of which show up once; roughly 10% is in the top ten.

The chain recombines TRBV12-3 or TRBV12-4 with TRBJ2-5; 14 nucleotides match TRBD2. Sequencing was done on a sample of liver tumor tissue from sampling region 5. This sample's subset: tumor region T5, tumor centre. This clonotype was sampled from a woman aged 55-75 years with primary liver carcinoma and hepatitis B virus infection. CDR3 in amino acids: CASRRLAGGPRVEDQYF. The CDR3, as DNA: TGTGCCAGCAGAAGACTAGCGGGAGGGCCAAGAGTAGAAGACCAGTACTTC.